These T cell receptor beta chains were read from a single sample in a study of cytomegalovirus exposure and HLA in healthy donors. Sequencing used immunoSEQ multiplex PCR; TCRdb keeps in-frame clones, though not all of them. The sample shows 110,000 or so clones, around 83% of them seen only once. Sequencing input: PBMCs. The receptor set was obtained from a woman under 30 in good health and CMV-seropositive. CDR3s include the opening cysteine and the closing phenylalanine or tryptophan. Each record gives: D gene, J gene, CDR3 length, V gene, CDR3 protein. A D gene is named only where the DNA matches it firmly.

d_gene: NA
j_gene: TRBJ1-5
len: 16
v_gene: TRBV15
CDR3aa: CATSGLWGVGNQPQHF

d_gene: NA
j_gene: TRBJ1-1
len: 15
v_gene: TRBV5-5
CDR3aa: CASSLSVAGSTEAFF

d_gene: NA
j_gene: TRBJ1-4
len: 15
v_gene: TRBV2
CDR3aa: CASSPDIPTNEKLFF

d_gene: NA
j_gene: TRBJ1-5
len: 14
v_gene: TRBV27
CDR3aa: CASSLAGNGQPQHF

d_gene: TRBD2
j_gene: TRBJ2-1
len: 14
v_gene: TRBV19
CDR3aa: CARLSGRAYNEQFF

d_gene: NA
j_gene: TRBJ1-5
len: 11
v_gene: TRBV10-2
CDR3aa: CASGPVQPQHF

d_gene: NA
j_gene: TRBJ2-1
len: 18
v_gene: TRBV4-1
CDR3aa: CASSLRGPQQWGNDEQFF

d_gene: TRBD2
j_gene: TRBJ2-7
len: 13
v_gene: TRBV5-4
CDR3aa: CASRGTSGSEQYF

d_gene: TRBD2
j_gene: TRBJ2-5
len: 15
v_gene: TRBV19
CDR3aa: CASQGLAGEEETQYF

d_gene: NA
j_gene: TRBJ2-1
len: 17
v_gene: TRBV21-1
CDR3aa: CASIHLRGLAGAGEQFF

d_gene: NA
j_gene: TRBJ2-4
len: 13
v_gene: TRBV6-5
CDR3aa: CASSRTFQNIQYF

d_gene: TRBD2
j_gene: TRBJ2-7
len: 12
v_gene: TRBV15
CDR3aa: CATSRRAGALYF

d_gene: TRBD2
j_gene: TRBJ2-7
len: 13
v_gene: TRBV2
CDR3aa: CARRTSGSYEQYF

d_gene: NA
j_gene: TRBJ2-7
len: 15
v_gene: TRBV11-2
CDR3aa: CASSFEAVPSYEQYF

d_gene: TRBD2
j_gene: TRBJ2-3
len: 15
v_gene: TRBV19
CDR3aa: CASSGTSGGTDTQYF

d_gene: NA
j_gene: TRBJ2-7
len: 17
v_gene: TRBV7-2
CDR3aa: CASSPRRARGASYEQYF